The 32 T cell receptor beta chains below all came from one sample that was sequenced in a study of regulatory T cells in long-lasting Graves disease. This sample's time point: newly diagnosed GD, antithyroid drugs for less than 3 months. PBMC RNA served as the TCR library source. To make TCR beta libraries, researchers used iRepertoire HTBI primers and Arm-PCR of CDR3 regions. Using its own MiXCR run on the multiplex PCR reads, TCRdb lists one record per CDR3 protein. The repertoire consists of roughly 420,000 distinct CDR3 sequences, with less than 15% occurring once and the leading ten covering 17%. These data also featured in a second study, about T cells in Graves' hyperthyroidism and ophthalmopathy.

The sample was peripheral blood mononuclear cells (PBMCs), taken at new diagnosis, from a patient treated with antithyroid drugs. The receptors were sampled from a woman between 45 and 60 years old with Graves disease.

The chain is built from TRBV12-3 or TRBV12-4 and TRBJ1-2; a weak D match, TRBD1 (5 bases). The CDR3 runs to 15 residues. V shed 2 bases and J shed 6 bases, with 16 bases lying between them. CDR3 sequence reads: CASSLKRQPRNGYTF. CDR3 DNA sequence: TGTGCCAGCAGTTTAAAAAGACAGCCTAGGAATGGCTACACCTTC.

This clonotype was found many times. The chain has TRBV5-1 and TRBJ2-7; D may be TRBD2 (5 bases). In germline, CDR1 is SGHRS, CDR2 YFSETQ. V shed 0 bases and J shed 4 bases, with 8 bases lying between them. The CDR3 spans 13 residues. CDR3 region: CASSLGGRYEQYF. The CDR3, as DNA: TGCGCCAGCAGCTTGGGAGGGCGGTACGAGCAGTACTTC.

Points on this clonotype: An end of the junction differs from the germline gene, which may be a read error. The gene calls are TRBV20-1 and TRBJ1-5, with 8 bases identical to TRBD1. The CDR3 sequence is 15 residues long. In germline, CDR1 is DFQATT, CDR2 SNEGSKA (reference sequence). The CDR3 is CSARVSGGSNRPQHF. The DNA of the CDR3 is TGCAGTGCTAGAGTATCAGGGGGCAGTAATCGGCCCCAGCATTTT.

This clonotype was observed at least ten times. The V and J genes are TRBV20-1 and TRBJ1-5; TRBD1 matches 7 bases. J was trimmed by 0 bases and V by 3 bases; bases with no gene match: 5. Germline CDR1 DFQATT, CDR2 SNEGSKA (reference sequence). This CDR3 region has 15 residues. CDR3 nucleotides: TGCAGTGCTAGGGATACAGGGGTTAGCAATCAGCCCCAGCATTTT. Its protein is CSARDTGVSNQPQHF.

As regards this clonotype: The junction and the germline gene differ at one end; a read error may be behind it. The V call is TRBV6-1, the J call TRBJ1-4, with D hard to call. The CDR3 covers 11 residues. Germline V gene lookup returns CDR1 MNHNS and CDR2 SASEGT. The CDR3 reads CASRNTEKLFF. The DNA of the CDR3 is TGTGCCAGCAGGAATACAGAAAAGCTGTTTTTT.

The genes are TRBV2 and TRBJ2-2, with TRBD2 as a possible D gene (6 bases). CDR3 length: 16 amino acids. Germline V gene lookup returns CDR1 SNHLY and CDR2 FYNNEI. V was shortened by 2 bases and J by 0 bases, with 10 bases between the two germline ends. CDR3 sequence (DNA): TGTGCCAGCAGTGAACTGGAGCGGGCGAACACCGGGGAGCTGTTTTTT. Translating gives CASSELERANTGELFF.

The CDR3 DNA follows: TGTGCCAGCAGCTTAGGGTCTAGCGTGGGCGAGCAGTACTTC. Protein: CASSLGSSVGEQYF. V gene TRBV11-2 combines with J gene TRBJ2-7; tentatively, D is TRBD2 (6 bases). Trimming cost V 1 base and J 6 bases, with 13 bases left between them. The germline gives CDR1 SGHAT, CDR2 FQNNGV. The CDR3 totals 14 residues.

Only a few counts were recorded for this clonotype. The chain is built from TRBV27 and TRBJ1-2, with 7 bases identical to TRBD1. CDR1 is MNHEY and CDR2 is SMNVEV in the germline V gene (reference sequence). The trim removed 8 bases at V and 3 bases at J, leaving 12 bases unmatched. The CDR3 contains 15 residues. DNA of the CDR3: TGTGCCAGCGGACCCGGAGGGGGCGTTTACTATGGCTACACCTTC. Translation: CASGPGGGVYYGYTF.

This clonotype was counted between two and nine times. This clone may be a read error of a much larger clone one base away. The chain couples TRBV7-3 to TRBJ1-1; D remains unclear. Germline CDR1 SGHTA, CDR2 FQGTGA. CDR3 length equals 13 residues. CDR3 protein: CASRLTRNTEALF. For the CDR3, the DNA is TGTGCCAGCAGATTAACACGGAACACTGAAGCTCTCTTT.

This clonotype was counted ten times or more. J is TRBJ2-2 and V is TRBV7-9; possibly TRBD1 or TRBD2 for D (5 bases each). CDR1 is SEHNR, CDR2 FQNEAQ, per germline (reference sequence). V lost 5 bases to trimming and J lost 3 bases, with 10 bases between them. The CDR3 extends over 14 amino acids. The DNA of the CDR3 is TGTGCCAGCAGCCGGGACGCCGACACCGGGGAGCTGTTTTTT. Translating it yields CASSRDADTGELFF.

The chain joins TRBV6-1 to TRBJ2-7, with D tentatively TRBD1 (6 bases). Germline V CDR1 and CDR2: MNHNS, SASEGT. This CDR3 has 14 residues. Trimming left V 1 base short and J 3 bases short, with 10 bases between. The CDR3 DNA sequence: TGTGCCAGCAGTGAAGACCAGGGGAGCTACGAGCAGTACTTC. Protein product: CASSEDQGSYEQYF.

This clonotype occurred many times. This sequence joins TRBV6-1 and TRBJ2-7; D is uncertain. Germline CDR1 reads MNHNS; CDR2 reads SASEGT. The V end lost 4 bases, the J end lost 6 bases, and 13 bases lay between the germline ends. The CDR3 is made up of 13 amino acids. The CDR3 bases are TGTGCCAGCAGTGTTAAGGGCGTGGGCGAGCAGTACTTC. This encodes CASSVKGVGEQYF.

This clonotype was seen ten or more times. The rearrangement joins TRBV30 to TRBJ2-3; 13 bases map to TRBD2. The CDR3 is 17 amino acids. Germline CDR1 GTSNPN, CDR2 SVGIG (reference sequence). The trim removed 3 bases at V and 2 bases at J, leaving 8 bases unmatched. CDR3 bases: TGTGCCTGGAGGCACCCGGGACTAGCGGGACCCACAGATACGCAGTATTTT. Translating gives CAWRHPGLAGPTDTQYF.

The sample holds many counts of this clonotype. The chain combines TRBV6-1 with TRBJ1-2; TRBD1 is a possible D gene (6 bases). The CDR3 totals 14 residues. Per the germline V gene, CDR1 is MNHNS and CDR2 is SASEGT. With 7 bases removed from V and 5 bases from J, the gap between germline ends came to 17 bases. The CDR3 region is CASKSVGQGYGYTF. CDR3 DNA: TGTGCCAGCAAAAGCGTGGGACAAGGGTATGGCTACACCTTC.

The V and J genes are TRBV28 and TRBJ2-7, with D perhaps matching TRBD1 or TRBD2 (5 bases each). V lost 5 bases and J lost 1, with 15 bases in between. This CDR3 comprises 15 residues. Germline CDR1 MDHEN, CDR2 SYDVKM. CDR3 residues: CASSPIPEGSYEQYF. In DNA form, the CDR3 reads TGTGCCAGCAGTCCTATCCCCGAGGGGTCCTACGAGCAGTACTTC.

This clonotype was observed a few times. The rearrangement links TRBV28 to TRBJ1-5; TRBD1 matches 9 bases. V was pared by 7 bases and J by 6 bases, with 10 bases of the junction left unmatched. The CDR3 covers 15 residues. Germline V lookup: CDR1 MDHEN, CDR2 SYDVKM. Written as DNA, the CDR3 is TGTGCCAGCAACTTAGGACAGGGGCCGAGTCAGCCCCAGCATTTT. It yields the protein CASNLGQGPSQPQHF.

This clonotype was seen only a few times. V and J are TRBV9 and TRBJ2-5, with 8 positions matching TRBD2. J lost 2 bases, V lost 0 bases, and 6 bases had no gene match. The CDR3 spans 16 residues. Germline V gene lookup returns CDR1 SGDLS and CDR2 YYNGEE. The DNA for the CDR3 is TGTGCCAGCAGCGTAGGGGATAGCGGGATTCAAGAGACCCAGTACTTC. This translates into CASSVGDSGIQETQYF.

This clonotype was observed many times. This chain links TRBV7-3 with TRBJ2-4; possibly TRBD2 for D (6 bases). From germline, CDR1 is SGHTA and CDR2 FQGTGA. The length of the CDR3 is 19 residues. The V and J ends lost 4 bases and 3 bases respectively, with 25 bases between them. CDR3 coding DNA: TGTGCCAGCAGCTGGACTATATTCTTCTCAACAGCAGGCAAAAACATTCAGTACTTC. Protein: CASSWTIFFSTAGKNIQYF. The full variable domain, in which reference TRBV7-3 and TRBJ2-4 provide the parts outside the CDR3, is GAGVSQTPSNKVTEKGKYVELRCDPISGHTALYWYRQSLGQGPEFLIYFQGTGAADDSGLPNDRFFAVRPEGSVSTLKIQRTERGDSAVYLCASSWTIFFSTAGKNIQYFGAGTRLSVL.

The gene calls are TRBV7-7 and TRBJ2-7; 11 positions match TRBD1. V lost 5 bases and J lost 3; bases outside the gene matches: 6. Per germline, CDR1 SSHAT and CDR2 FNYEAQ (reference sequence). The CDR3 extends over 15 amino acids. This CDR3 is CASSPGQGAFYEQYF. The CDR3 DNA follows: TGTGCCAGCAGCCCAGGACAGGGGGCGTTCTACGAGCAGTACTTC.

This clonotype has a count of ten or more. The V call is TRBV28, the J call TRBJ1-6; D is ambiguous. Deletions cut 3 bases from V and 7 bases from J, with 4 bases between. The CDR3 runs to 12 residues. Germline V gene lookup returns CDR1 MDHEN and CDR2 SYDVKM. CDR3 nucleotides: TGTGCCAGCAGTTTTTTGAATTCACCCCTCCACTTT. It specifies CASSFLNSPLHF.

This clonotype has ten or more counts. This chain connects TRBV28 to TRBJ1-1; no reliable D call. The CDR3 consists of 14 residues. V shed 1 base and J shed 5 bases, with 11 bases lying between them. CDR1 MDHEN and CDR2 SYDVKM come from the germline V gene. CDR3 bases: TGTGCCAGCAGTTTATCCCCCCAACGGACTGAAGCTTTCTTT. This translates into CASSLSPQRTEAFF.

This clonotype occurred many times. The V gene is TRBV12-3 or TRBV12-4, the J gene TRBJ2-7, with D possibly being TRBD1 (6 bases). V lost 8 bases to trimming and J lost 7 bases, with 21 bases between them. The CDR3 runs 14 residues. The CDR3 nucleotides read TGTGCCAGCGGCGTCCATACACAGGGTGGAGAGCAGTACTTC. Protein product: CASGVHTQGGEQYF.

In its sample, this clonotype was seen a few times. This chain joins TRBV10-3 and TRBJ2-2; perhaps D is TRBD1 or TRBD2 (5 bases each). Germline V gene sequence: CDR1 ENHRY, CDR2 SYGVKD. V was cut by 5 bases and J by 0 bases, with 13 bases left in between. The CDR3 is 16 amino acids. CDR3 loop: CAISRERGANTGELFF. The CDR3 DNA reads TGTGCCATCAGTCGAGAGAGGGGCGCGAACACCGGGGAGCTGTTTTTT.

This clonotype was picked up many times. The chain couples TRBV2 to TRBJ1-1, with a weak D call TRBD1 (6 bases). V lost 6 bases and J 9 bases, leaving 17 bases between the germline ends. From germline, CDR1 is SNHLY and CDR2 FYNNEI. CDR3 length equals 13 residues. CDR3 in DNA: TGTGCCAGCAGAATCAATGCGAGGGGGAAAGCTTTCTTT. This sequence encodes CASRINARGKAFF.

This clonotype was seen a handful of times. The V call is TRBV19, the J call TRBJ2-2; 8 positions match TRBD2. Unmatched junction bases numbered 9, after V lost 6 bases and J lost 6 bases. This CDR3 region has 15 residues. Germline V gives CDR1 LNHDA, CDR2 SQIVND (reference sequence). The CDR3 spells CASRSSAGAAGELFF. The CDR3 DNA follows: TGTGCCAGTAGATCATCAGCGGGAGCGGCCGGGGAGCTGTTTTTT.

CDR3 region: CASSPAWAYNEQFF. CDR3 nucleotide sequence: TGTGCCAGCAGCCCCGCGTGGGCGTACAATGAGCAGTTCTTC. The chain recombines TRBV7-9 with TRBJ2-1; D not resolved. V shed 5 bases and J shed 4 bases, with 12 bases lying between them. Germline V lookup: CDR1 SEHNR, CDR2 FQNEAQ (reference sequence). The CDR3 has 14 amino acids. Drawing the rest from reference TRBV7-9 and TRBJ2-1, the complete variable domain is DTGVSQNPRHKITKRGQNVTFRCDPISEHNRLYWYRQTLGQGPEFLTYFQNEAQLEKSRLLSDRFSAERPKGSFSTLEIQRTEQGDSAMYLCASSPAWAYNEQFFGPGTRLTVL.

This clonotype was observed at least ten times. Germline is not matched at one junction end, which may reflect a read error. The J gene is TRBJ2-1, the V gene TRBV20-1; D perhaps matches TRBD1 (5 bases). Germline V gene data show CDR1 as DFQATT and CDR2 as SNEGSKA (reference sequence). The CDR3 length is 12 residues. The DNA of the CDR3 is TGCAGTGCTGGAGACAGATTGGATGAGCAGTTCTTC. Translation gives CSAGDRLDEQFF.

This sequence joins TRBV27 and TRBJ1-3, with D unclear. The CDR3 loop spans 16 amino acids. V dropped 8 bases and J dropped 0 bases, with 17 bases sitting between them. CDR1 and CDR2 (germline): MNHEY, SMNVEV (reference sequence). CDR3 residues: CASSPRDPSSGNTIYF. The CDR3 DNA reads as TGTGCCAGCTCACCTCGCGACCCGAGCTCTGGAAACACCATATATTTT.

The chain couples TRBV28 to TRBJ1-4; D is unclear. The CDR3 is made up of 12 amino acids. The V gene lost 6 bases and the J gene lost 10 bases, with 12 bases spanning the gap. Germline CDR1 and CDR2: MDHEN and SYDVKM. CDR3 DNA: TGTGCCAGCAGATCCCAGGACGGAAAACTGTTTTTT. Its protein product is CASRSQDGKLFF.

The sample holds many counts of this clonotype. This chain links TRBV6-1 with TRBJ1-5, with TRBD1 matching over 9 bases. There are 16 residues in the CDR3. V dropped 4 bases and J dropped 7; count of bases not matched to a gene: 11. CDR1 is MNHNS and CDR2 is SASEGT in the germline V gene. This CDR3 is CASSAGGQGTGQPQHF. The CDR3 DNA reads as TGTGCCAGCAGTGCGGGTGGGCAGGGGACAGGGCAGCCCCAGCATTTT.

This clonotype is a singleton in its sample. Possible read error: a much larger clone is one base away. The chain couples TRBV5-5 to TRBJ2-2, with 10 bases lining up with TRBD1. Germline CDR1 is SGHKS and CDR2 is YYEKEE (reference sequence). CDR3 length: 16 amino acids. CDR3 DNA sequence: TGTGCCAGCAGCCTAGGACAGGGGGTCGTTCCCGGGGGGCTGTTTTTT. Protein: CASSLGQGVVPGGLFF.

This clonotype has a count of ten or more. The rearrangement uses TRBV28 and TRBJ1-5; perhaps TRBD1 as D (6 bases). Trimming removed 3 bases at V and 6 bases at J, with 12 bases between. The CDR3 sequence is 14 residues long. The germline gives CDR1 MDHEN, CDR2 SYDVKM. The CDR3 loop is CASSFRPDSQPQHF. The CDR3 coding sequence is TGTGCCAGCAGTTTTCGTCCGGACAGTCAGCCCCAGCATTTT.